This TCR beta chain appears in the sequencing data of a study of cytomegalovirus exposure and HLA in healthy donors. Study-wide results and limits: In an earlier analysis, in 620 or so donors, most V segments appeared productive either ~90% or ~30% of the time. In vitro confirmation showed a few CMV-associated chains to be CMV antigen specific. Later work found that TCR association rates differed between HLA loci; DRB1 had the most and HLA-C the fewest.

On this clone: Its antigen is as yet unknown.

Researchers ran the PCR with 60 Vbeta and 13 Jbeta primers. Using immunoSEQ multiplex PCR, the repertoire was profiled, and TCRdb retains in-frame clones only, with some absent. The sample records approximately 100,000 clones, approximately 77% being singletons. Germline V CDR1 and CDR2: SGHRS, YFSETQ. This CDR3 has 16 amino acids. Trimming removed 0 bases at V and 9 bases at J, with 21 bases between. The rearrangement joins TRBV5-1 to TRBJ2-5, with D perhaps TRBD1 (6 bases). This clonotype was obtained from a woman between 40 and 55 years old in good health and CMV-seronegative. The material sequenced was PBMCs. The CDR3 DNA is TGCGCCAGCAGCTTGGATGGGGGCGGCTTCCTTGGGGCCCAGTACTTC. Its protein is CASSLDGGGFLGAQYF. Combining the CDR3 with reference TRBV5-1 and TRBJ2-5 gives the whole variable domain KAGVTQTPRYLIKTRGQQVTLSCSPISGHRSVSWYQQTPGQGLQFLFEYFSETQRNKGNFPGRFSGRQFSNSRSEMNVSTLELGDSALYLCASSLDGGGFLGAQYFGPGTRLLVL.